The sequence of this T cell receptor beta chain was determined in a study of control samples from healthy donors and cancer patients. Here immunoSEQ multiplex PCR was the method, and the copy in TCRdb shows in-frame clones only, minus some. The table includes tens of thousands of clones, over 85% detected once. Deletions cut 2 bases from V and 5 bases from J, with 10 bases between. CDR1 and CDR2 (germline): SGHRS, YFSETQ. The CDR3 has 13 amino acids. Sample: PBMCs. The chain combines TRBV5-1 with TRBJ1-1, with D unclear. The receptor's source is a woman between 40 and 50 years old with lung cancer. The CDR3 nucleotides are TGCGCCAGCAGCTTTGGCTCGGGGACTGAAGCTTTCTTT. This codes for CASSFGSGTEAFF.